A selection of T cell receptor beta chains follows, all from one sample in a study of blood T cell repertoires in COVID-19. The repertoire was sequenced with immunoSEQ multiplex PCR; TCRdb's copy has only in-frame clones and lacks some. The table has around 250,000 clones, about 87% seen once. The sequenced sample consisted of peripheral blood. Receptors were obtained from a human donor in a cohort sampled during active COVID-19. The CDR3 runs from the conserved cysteine through the conserved F or W. D genes are given only for firm matches. Clone size is stated in some rows and not others, as once, few, many or a class when expanded.

v_call: TRBV19
clone_size: -
d_call: TRBD1
j_call: TRBJ1-5
cdr3_nt: TGTGCCAGTACCTCGCCAGGGACAGTAGTTAATCAGCCCCAGCATTTT
cdr3_aa: CASTSPGTVVNQPQHF

v_call: TRBV7-8
clone_size: -
d_call: TRBD1
j_call: TRBJ2-5
cdr3_nt: TGTGCCAGCCGCCGGGACAGGGGAGTAGAGACCCAGTACTTC
cdr3_aa: CASRRDRGVETQYF

v_call: TRBV27
clone_size: -
d_call: -
j_call: TRBJ2-4
cdr3_nt: TGTGCCAGCAGTCCCCTTGGACAGTTACTAGCCAAAAACATTCAGTACTTC
cdr3_aa: CASSPLGQLLAKNIQYF

v_call: TRBV28
clone_size: -
d_call: -
j_call: TRBJ2-1
cdr3_nt: TGTGCCAGCCGCCCCCCCGCGGGGGCAAATGAGCAGTTCTTC
cdr3_aa: CASRPPAGANEQFF

v_call: TRBV6-1
clone_size: -
d_call: TRBD1
j_call: TRBJ1-6
cdr3_nt: TGTGCCAGCAGTGAGGGTAACAGGGGGCGATCACCCCTCCACTTT
cdr3_aa: CASSEGNRGRSPLHF

v_call: TRBV24-1
clone_size: -
d_call: -
j_call: TRBJ2-7
cdr3_nt: TGTGCCACCCGATCTGACAGGTACTACGAGCAGTACTTC
cdr3_aa: CATRSDRYYEQYF

v_call: TRBV7-9
clone_size: -
d_call: TRBD1
j_call: TRBJ1-6
cdr3_nt: TGTGCCAGCAGCATGTCGGGGACAGGGGGAGGAAATTCACCCCTCCACTTT
cdr3_aa: CASSMSGTGGGNSPLHF

v_call: TRBV19
clone_size: -
d_call: TRBD2
j_call: TRBJ2-5
cdr3_nt: TGTGCCAGTAAGTCCAGCGGGGGCTCCAGGCAGACCCAGTACTTC
cdr3_aa: CASKSSGGSRQTQYF

v_call: TRBV19
clone_size: -
d_call: -
j_call: TRBJ2-7
cdr3_nt: TGTGCCAGTAGCCTTGGGGCGGGGTGGAGCAACGAGCAGTACTTC
cdr3_aa: CASSLGAGWSNEQYF

v_call: TRBV5-6
clone_size: once
d_call: -
j_call: TRBJ1-1
cdr3_nt: TGTGCCAGCAGCTTGGCAGGTATGGGGAACACTGAAGCTTTCTTT
cdr3_aa: CASSLAGMGNTEAFF

v_call: TRBV9
clone_size: -
d_call: TRBD1
j_call: TRBJ1-3
cdr3_nt: TGTGCCAGCAGCGTAGACGGGACAGTCTCTCCCATATATTTT
cdr3_aa: CASSVDGTVSPIYF

v_call: TRBV4-1
clone_size: -
d_call: -
j_call: TRBJ2-7
cdr3_nt: TGCGCCAGCAGCCAAGCGCTGGAGTACGAGCAGTACTTC
cdr3_aa: CASSQALEYEQYF